The 18 T cell receptor beta chains below were found in one sample sequenced in a study of glioma-infiltrating T cells after dendritic cell vaccination. Sequencing used immunoSEQ multiplex PCR; TCRdb keeps in-frame clones, though not all of them. The sample contains tens of thousands of clones, about 89% of which appear only once. This sample's time point: after dendritic cell vaccination, including at tumor progression/relapse. The sample in question was blood, obtained after dendritic cell vaccination. These receptors all come from a human donor with glioblastoma.

The genes are TRBV5-4 and TRBJ1-2; the D gene is possibly TRBD1 (6 bases). The CDR3 spans 13 residues. Looked up from germline, CDR1 is SGHNT and CDR2 is YYREEE (reference sequence). Between the trimmed V and J ends, which lost 4 bases and 4 bases, there was a span of 11 bases. CDR3 nucleotides: TGTGCCAGCAGCCTGGACAGCTCCTATGGCTACACCTTC. As protein: CASSLDSSYGYTF.

The chain has TRBV6-5 and TRBJ1-4; 10 bases are a match to TRBD1. V trimming: 5 bases; J trimming: 7 bases; junction bases outside the gene matches: 7. Germline assignment: CDR1 MNHEY and CDR2 SVGAGI. CDR3 length equals 15 residues. CDR3 region: CASSGRGTGAEKLFF. The CDR3 DNA reads TGTGCCAGCAGTGGCCGTGGGACAGGGGCTGAAAAACTGTTTTTT.

This chain connects TRBV5-5 to TRBJ2-7; D not resolved. Trimming removed 1 base from V and 2 bases from J, with 7 bases in between. The CDR3 runs to 13 residues. In germline, CDR1 is SGHKS, CDR2 YYEKEE (reference sequence). The CDR3 bases are TGTGCCAGCAGCTTGCGGCAGGCCTACGAGCAGTACTTC. Amino acid sequence: CASSLRQAYEQYF.

This clone appeared a few times. The chain couples TRBV7-9 to TRBJ1-2, with D tentatively TRBD1 (6 bases). The V gene's germline CDR1 is SEHNR and CDR2 FQNEAQ (reference sequence). V was pared by 2 bases and J by 6 bases, with 10 bases between. The CDR3 is 13 residues long. The CDR3 DNA is TGTGCCAGCAGCTTATCAGGGGAGAATGGCTACACCTTC. Its protein is CASSLSGENGYTF. The full variable domain, in which reference TRBV7-9 and TRBJ1-2 provide the parts outside the CDR3, is DTGVSQNPRHKITKRGQNVTFRCDPISEHNRLYWYRQTLGQGPEFLTYFQNEAQLEKSRLLSDRFSAERPKGSFSTLEIQRTEQGDSAMYLCASSLSGENGYTFGSGTRLTVV.

J is TRBJ1-2 and V is TRBV7-9, with D possibly TRBD1 on 5 matching bases. There are 14 residues in the CDR3. Trimming removed 4 bases from V and 8 bases from J, with 17 bases in between. Germline CDR1 and CDR2: SEHNR and FQNEAQ (reference sequence). The DNA of the CDR3 is TGTGCCAGCAGCTCAAACCAAGGGGCGGCGGGCTACACCTTC. It is translated as CASSSNQGAAGYTF.

This clone was counted between two and nine times. The chain links TRBV2 to TRBJ2-1, with 8 bases that match TRBD2. V was clipped by 2 bases and J by 7 bases; unmatched bases: 7. The CDR3 contains 15 residues. Germline CDR1 SNHLY, CDR2 FYNNEI. DNA of the CDR3: TGTGCCAGCAGTGAATCGGGGGGGGTTTCGAATGAGCAGTTCTTC. This encodes CASSESGGVSNEQFF.

This chain connects TRBV2 to TRBJ1-2, with 7 bases that match TRBD1. CDR3 length: 13 amino acids. Germline V CDR1 and CDR2: SNHLY, FYNNEI. Trimming took 7 bases from V and 3 from J; bases not matched to a gene: 5. This CDR3 reads CASMRQGDYGYTF. The CDR3 DNA reads as TGTGCCAGCATGCGACAGGGTGACTATGGCTACACCTTC.

V and J are TRBV12-5 and TRBJ2-5; D is ambiguous. The closer fit of TRBJ2-7 to the DNA end suggests the J call may be wrong. This CDR3 spans 13 amino acids. Germline V lookup: CDR1 LGHNT, CDR2 FRNRAP. The CDR3 spells CASGLSDNYEQYF. Written as DNA, the CDR3 is TGTGCTAGTGGTCTTTCTGATAACTACGAGCAGTACTTC.

Details on this clone: Other DNA sequences from this sample encode an identical CDR3 as well. This sequence joins TRBV7-2 and TRBJ1-6; 7 positions agree with TRBD1. Germline CDR1 is SGHTA and CDR2 is FQGNSA. There are 14 residues in the CDR3. V shed 5 bases and J 7 bases; nucleotides not matched to a gene: 5. The CDR3 nucleotides read TGTGCCAGCAGCCTACAACAGGGGAATTCACCCCTCCACTTT. As protein: CASSLQQGNSPLHF. Drawing the rest from reference TRBV7-2 and TRBJ1-6, the complete variable domain is GAGVSQSPSNKVTEKGKDVELRCDPISGHTALYWYRQSLGQGLEFLIYFQGNSAPDKSGLPSDRFSAERTGGSVSTLTIQRTQQEDSAVYLCASSLQQGNSPLHFGNGTRLTVT.

The rearrangement links TRBV4-3 to TRBJ2-4; a weak D match, TRBD2 (6 bases). Looked up from germline, CDR1 is LGHNA and CDR2 is YSLEER. The CDR3 has 13 amino acids. Trimming left V 2 bases short and J 8 bases short, with 10 bases between. CDR3 coding DNA: TGCGCCAGCAGCCAATCACTAGCCGACATTCAGTACTTC. This sequence encodes CASSQSLADIQYF.

This clone showed up just a few times. V gene TRBV7-9 combines with J gene TRBJ1-1, with D tentatively TRBD1 (5 bases). The CDR3 length is 17 residues. Germline-derived CDR1 and CDR2 are SEHNR and FQNEAQ (reference sequence). V lost 1 base, J lost 1 base, and 16 bases lay in between. CDR3 DNA: TGTGCCAGCAGCTTAGGTGAGCCAGGGCGGCCGAACACTGAAGCTTTCTTT. Translated: CASSLGEPGRPNTEAFF.

This chain links TRBV6-1 with TRBJ2-1, with TRBD2 matching over 7 bases. The CDR3 contains 13 residues. The germline V gene has CDR1 MNHNS and CDR2 SASEGT. V was clipped by 6 bases and J by 3 bases; unmatched bases: 2. The CDR3 DNA reads TGTGCCAGCAGCCGGGACTACTACAATGAGCAGTTCTTC. Translation: CASSRDYYNEQFF.

V and J are TRBV7-2 and TRBJ2-5, with TRBD2 matching 7 bases. With V trimmed by 1 base and J by 7 bases, 6 bases remained unmatched. The CDR3 sequence is 14 residues long. CDR1 is SGHTA and CDR2 is FQGNSA in the germline V gene. The CDR3 loop reads CASSLGEGRATQYF. The CDR3 DNA follows: TGTGCCAGCAGCTTAGGGGAGGGTCGGGCGACCCAGTACTTC.

The chain joins TRBV14 to TRBJ2-2; tentative D call: TRBD1 (7 bases). CDR3 length: 17 residues. Trimming took off 0 bases at V and 0 bases at J, with 11 bases between the two ends. The germline gives CDR1 SGHDN, CDR2 FVKESK. The CDR3 protein is CASSQEGGTANTGELFF. The DNA of the CDR3 is TGTGCCAGCAGCCAAGAAGGGGGGACAGCGAACACCGGGGAGCTGTTTTTT.

The CDR3 reads CASSTLLDRAEQYF. The CDR3, as DNA: TGTGCCAGCAGCACATTACTGGACAGGGCAGAGCAGTACTTC. The J gene is TRBJ2-7, the V gene TRBV21-1; whether TRBD1, the table's D call, matches the DNA was not checked. TRBV21-1 constitutes a pseudogene. CDR3 length: 14 amino acids.

The chain combines TRBV19 with TRBJ1-5, with 7 bases aligning to TRBD1. The length of the CDR3 is 17 residues. Germline-derived CDR1 and CDR2 are LNHDA and SQIVND (reference sequence). Losses at the gene ends were 4 bases for V and 0 bases for J; bases not matched to a gene: 9. In DNA form, the CDR3 reads TGTGCCAGTAGTAATAGAGCCAGGGGGAATAGCAATCAGCCCCAGCATTTT. This encodes CASSNRARGNSNQPQHF.

The table lists this clone with a few counts. The chain recombines TRBV4-1 with TRBJ1-3; 11 nucleotides align to TRBD1. Trimming cost V 3 bases and J 0 bases; bases outside gene matches: 10. CDR3 length equals 19 residues. Germline V lookup: CDR1 MGHRA, CDR2 YSYEKL. This CDR3 reads CASSHGTGGPFNSGNTIYF. CDR3 nucleotides: TGCGCCAGCAGCCACGGGACAGGGGGGCCCTTCAACTCTGGAAACACCATATATTTT.

The chain carries TRBV2 and TRBJ2-1; the D gene is possibly TRBD1 (5 bases). The CDR3 covers 12 residues. Trimming cost V 6 bases and J 6 bases, with 9 bases left between them. Per germline, CDR1 SNHLY and CDR2 FYNNEI. The CDR3, as DNA: TGTGCCAGCAGCCAGGACATCAATGAGCAGTTCTTC. It codes for CASSQDINEQFF.